This T cell receptor beta chain derives from a study of cytomegalovirus exposure and HLA in healthy donors. The study, taken as a whole, reports: An analysis that came later showed most CMV-associated TCR beta chains appearing HLA-restricted. Other equally common chains were less clonally expanded than HLA-associated TCR beta chains, a later analysis showed.

V shed 3 bases and J 3 bases; nucleotides not matched to a gene: 10. The CDR3 length is 18 residues. From germline, CDR1 is LNHNV and CDR2 YYDKDF (reference sequence). The table lists this clone with a count of one. Its target is unknown. The PCR ran on 60 Vbeta and 13 Jbeta primers. Original analysis: The authors later counted some 76 million unique TCR beta chains, 8.5 million to 13 million of them shared. Repertoires were generated with immunoSEQ multiplex PCR, while TCRdb's copy carries only in-frame clones and drops some. The V and J calls and clone size are taken from that table; D and trimming were inferred from the DNA. This sample has about 130,000 clones, with about 79% found just once.

The sequencing sample was made of PBMCs. The clonotype was recovered from a woman aged 50 to 60 in good health and CMV-seronegative. The chain carries TRBV15 and TRBJ2-3; 12 bases fit TRBD2. This CDR3 reads CATSRLEGTSGLTDTQYF. CDR3 coding DNA: TGTGCCACCAGCAGGTTGGAAGGGACTAGCGGGTTAACAGATACGCAGTATTTT.